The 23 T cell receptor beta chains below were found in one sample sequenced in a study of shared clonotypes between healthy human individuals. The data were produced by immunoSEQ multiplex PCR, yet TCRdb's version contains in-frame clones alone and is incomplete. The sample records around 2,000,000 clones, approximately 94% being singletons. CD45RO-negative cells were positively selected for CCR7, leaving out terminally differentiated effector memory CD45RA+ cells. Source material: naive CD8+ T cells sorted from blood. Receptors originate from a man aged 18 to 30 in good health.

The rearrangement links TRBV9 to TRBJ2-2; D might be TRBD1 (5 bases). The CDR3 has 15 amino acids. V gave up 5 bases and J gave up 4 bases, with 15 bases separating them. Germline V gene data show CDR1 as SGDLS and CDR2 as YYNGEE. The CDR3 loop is CASSATRVFTGELFF. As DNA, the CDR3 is TGTGCCAGCAGTGCTACCAGGGTTTTCACCGGGGAGCTGTTTTTT.

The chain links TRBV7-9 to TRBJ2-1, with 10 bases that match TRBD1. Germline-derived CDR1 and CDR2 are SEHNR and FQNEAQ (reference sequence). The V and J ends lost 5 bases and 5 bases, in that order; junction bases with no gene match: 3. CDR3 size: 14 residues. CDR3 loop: CASSPGTGDNEQFF. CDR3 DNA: TGTGCCAGCAGCCCCGGGACAGGGGACAATGAGCAGTTCTTC.

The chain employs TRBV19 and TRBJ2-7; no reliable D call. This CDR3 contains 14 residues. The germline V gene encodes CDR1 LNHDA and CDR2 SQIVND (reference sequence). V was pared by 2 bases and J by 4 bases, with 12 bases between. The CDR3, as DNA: TGTGCCAGTAGTATACAAGGGCGTGAATACGAGCAGTACTTC. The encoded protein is CASSIQGREYEQYF.

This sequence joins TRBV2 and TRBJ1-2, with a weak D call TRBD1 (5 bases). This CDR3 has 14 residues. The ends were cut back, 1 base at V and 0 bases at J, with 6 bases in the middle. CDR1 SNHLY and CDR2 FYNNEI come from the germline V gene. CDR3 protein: CASSEGRANYGYTF. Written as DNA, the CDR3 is TGTGCCAGCAGTGAAGGCAGGGCTAACTATGGCTACACCTTC. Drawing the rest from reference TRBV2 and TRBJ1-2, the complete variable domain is EPEVTQTPSHQVTQMGQEVILRCVPISNHLYFYWYRQILGQKVEFLVSFYNNEISEKSEIFDDQFSVERPDGSNFTLKIRSTKLEDSAMYFCASSEGRANYGYTFGSGTRLTVV.

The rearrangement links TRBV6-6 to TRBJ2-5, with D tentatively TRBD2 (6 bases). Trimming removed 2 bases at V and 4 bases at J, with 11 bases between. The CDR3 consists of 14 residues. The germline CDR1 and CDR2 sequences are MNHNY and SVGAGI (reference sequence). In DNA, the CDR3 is TGTGCCAGCAGTTACGTGGGGGGAAGAGAGACCCAGTACTTC. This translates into CASSYVGGRETQYF.

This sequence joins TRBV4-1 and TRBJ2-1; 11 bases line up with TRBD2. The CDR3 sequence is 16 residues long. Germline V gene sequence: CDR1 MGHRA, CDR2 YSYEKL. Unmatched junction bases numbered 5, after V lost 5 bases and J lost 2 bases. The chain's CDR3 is CASSFRLAGTYNEQFF. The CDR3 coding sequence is TGCGCCAGCAGCTTCCGACTAGCGGGGACCTACAATGAGCAGTTCTTC.

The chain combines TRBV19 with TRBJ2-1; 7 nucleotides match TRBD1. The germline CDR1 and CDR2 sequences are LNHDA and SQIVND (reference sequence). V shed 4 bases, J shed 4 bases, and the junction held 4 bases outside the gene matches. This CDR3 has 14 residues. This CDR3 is CASSKDRSYNEQFF. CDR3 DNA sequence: TGTGCCAGTAGTAAGGACAGGTCGTACAATGAGCAGTTCTTC.

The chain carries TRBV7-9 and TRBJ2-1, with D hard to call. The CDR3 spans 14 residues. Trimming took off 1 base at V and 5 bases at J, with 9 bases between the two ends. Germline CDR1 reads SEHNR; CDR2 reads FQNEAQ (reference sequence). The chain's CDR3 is CASSLGGAHNEQFF. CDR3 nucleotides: TGTGCCAGCAGCTTAGGGGGTGCCCACAATGAGCAGTTCTTC.

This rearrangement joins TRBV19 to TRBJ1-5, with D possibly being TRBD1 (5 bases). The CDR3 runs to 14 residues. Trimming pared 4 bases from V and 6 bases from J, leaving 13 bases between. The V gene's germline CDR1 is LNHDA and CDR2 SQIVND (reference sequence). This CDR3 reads CASSNPGRAQPQHF. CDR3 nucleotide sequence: TGTGCCAGTAGTAATCCGGGGCGGGCTCAGCCCCAGCATTTT.

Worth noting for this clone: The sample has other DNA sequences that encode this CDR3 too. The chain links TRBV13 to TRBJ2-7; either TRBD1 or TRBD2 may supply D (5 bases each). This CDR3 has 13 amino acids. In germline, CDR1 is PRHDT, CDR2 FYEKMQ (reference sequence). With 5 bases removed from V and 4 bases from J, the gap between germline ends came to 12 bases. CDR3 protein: CASSVGTGYEQYF. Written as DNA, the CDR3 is TGTGCCAGCAGCGTTGGGACGGGGTACGAGCAGTACTTC.

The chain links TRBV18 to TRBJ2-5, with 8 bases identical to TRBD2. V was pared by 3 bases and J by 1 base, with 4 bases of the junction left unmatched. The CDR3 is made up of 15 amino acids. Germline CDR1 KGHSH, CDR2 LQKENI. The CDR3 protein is CASSPPLAVQETQYF. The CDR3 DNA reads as TGTGCCAGCTCACCTCCACTAGCGGTCCAAGAGACCCAGTACTTC. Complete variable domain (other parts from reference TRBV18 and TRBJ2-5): NAGVMQNPRHLVRRRGQEARLRCSPMKGHSHVYWYRQLPEEGLKFMVYLQKENIIDESGMPKERFSAEFPKEGPSILRIQQVVRGDSAAYFCASSPPLAVQETQYFGPGTRLLVL.

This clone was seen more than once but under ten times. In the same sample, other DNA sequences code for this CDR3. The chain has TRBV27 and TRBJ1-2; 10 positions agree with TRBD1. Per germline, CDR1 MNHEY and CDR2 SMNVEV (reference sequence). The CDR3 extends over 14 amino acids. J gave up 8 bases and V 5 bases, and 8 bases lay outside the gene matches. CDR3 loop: CASSPGQGVGGYTF. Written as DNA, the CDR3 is TGTGCCAGCAGTCCTGGACAGGGGGTTGGAGGCTACACCTTC.

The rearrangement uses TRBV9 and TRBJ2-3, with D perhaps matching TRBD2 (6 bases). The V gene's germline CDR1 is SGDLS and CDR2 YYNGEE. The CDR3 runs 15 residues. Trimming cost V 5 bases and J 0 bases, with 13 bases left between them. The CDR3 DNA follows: TGTGCCAGCAGGGGTGGAGGGAGTAGCACAGATACGCAGTATTTT. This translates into CASRGGGSSTDTQYF. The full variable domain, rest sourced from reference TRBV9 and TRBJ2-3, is DSGVTQTPKHLITATGQRVTLRCSPRSGDLSVYWYQQSLDQGLQFLIQYYNGEERAKGNILERFSAQQFPDLHSELNLSSLELGDSALYFCASRGGGSSTDTQYFGPGTRLTVL.

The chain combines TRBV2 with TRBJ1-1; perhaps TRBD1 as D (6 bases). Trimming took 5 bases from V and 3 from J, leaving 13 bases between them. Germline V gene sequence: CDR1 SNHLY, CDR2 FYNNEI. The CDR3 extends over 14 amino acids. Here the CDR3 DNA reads TGTGCCAGCAGTCAACAGGGTCGAGACACTGAAGCTTTCTTT. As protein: CASSQQGRDTEAFF.

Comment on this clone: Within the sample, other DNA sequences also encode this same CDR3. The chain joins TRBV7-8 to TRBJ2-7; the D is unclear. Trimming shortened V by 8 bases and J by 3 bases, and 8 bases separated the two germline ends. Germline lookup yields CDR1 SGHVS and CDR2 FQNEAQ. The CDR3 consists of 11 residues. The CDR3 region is CASSPDYEQYF. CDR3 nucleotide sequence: TGTGCCAGCTCGCCGGACTACGAGCAGTACTTC.

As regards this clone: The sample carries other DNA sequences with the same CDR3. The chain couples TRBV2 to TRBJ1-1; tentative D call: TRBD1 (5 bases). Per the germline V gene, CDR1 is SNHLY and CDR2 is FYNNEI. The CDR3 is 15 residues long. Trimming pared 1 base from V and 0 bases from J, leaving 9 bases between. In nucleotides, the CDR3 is TGTGCCAGCAGTGAAGGGGGGACGGTGAACACTGAAGCTTTCTTT. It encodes CASSEGGTVNTEAFF.

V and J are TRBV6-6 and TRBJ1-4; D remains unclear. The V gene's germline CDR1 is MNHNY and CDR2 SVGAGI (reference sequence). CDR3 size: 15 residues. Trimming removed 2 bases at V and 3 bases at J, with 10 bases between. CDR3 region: CASSYVGNPNEKLFF. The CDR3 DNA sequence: TGTGCCAGCAGTTACGTAGGGAACCCTAATGAAAAACTGTTTTTT.

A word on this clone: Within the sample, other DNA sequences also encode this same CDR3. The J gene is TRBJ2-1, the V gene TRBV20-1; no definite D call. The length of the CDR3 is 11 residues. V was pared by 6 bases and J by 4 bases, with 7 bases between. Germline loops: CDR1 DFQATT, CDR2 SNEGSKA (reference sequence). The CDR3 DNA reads TGCAGTGCCCCCTTTTACAATGAGCAGTTCTTC. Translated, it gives CSAPFYNEQFF.

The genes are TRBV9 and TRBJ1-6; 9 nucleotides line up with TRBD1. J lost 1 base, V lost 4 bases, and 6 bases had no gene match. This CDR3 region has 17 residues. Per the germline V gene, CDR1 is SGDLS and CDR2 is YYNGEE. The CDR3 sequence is CASSTGGQGSYNSPLHF. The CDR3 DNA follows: TGTGCCAGCAGCACCGGAGGACAGGGGTCCTATAATTCACCCCTCCACTTT.

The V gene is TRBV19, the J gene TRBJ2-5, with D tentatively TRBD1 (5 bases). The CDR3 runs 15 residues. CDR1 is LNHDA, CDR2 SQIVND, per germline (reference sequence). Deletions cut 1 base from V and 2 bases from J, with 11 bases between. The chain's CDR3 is CASSIGAGRQETQYF. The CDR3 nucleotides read TGTGCCAGTAGTATAGGAGCAGGGCGGCAAGAGACCCAGTACTTC.

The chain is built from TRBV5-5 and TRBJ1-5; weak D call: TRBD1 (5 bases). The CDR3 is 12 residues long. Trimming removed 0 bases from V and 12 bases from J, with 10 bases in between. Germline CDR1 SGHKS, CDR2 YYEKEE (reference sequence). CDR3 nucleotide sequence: TGTGCCAGCAGCTTGGCGGGGGAGGTCCAGCATTTT. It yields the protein CASSLAGEVQHF.

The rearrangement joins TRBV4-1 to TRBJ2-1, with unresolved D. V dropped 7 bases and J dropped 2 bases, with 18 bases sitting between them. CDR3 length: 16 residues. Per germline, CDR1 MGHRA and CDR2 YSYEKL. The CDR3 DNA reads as TGCGCCAGCAACAACCGGATCGCGGACGCCTACAATGAGCAGTTCTTC. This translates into CASNNRIADAYNEQFF.

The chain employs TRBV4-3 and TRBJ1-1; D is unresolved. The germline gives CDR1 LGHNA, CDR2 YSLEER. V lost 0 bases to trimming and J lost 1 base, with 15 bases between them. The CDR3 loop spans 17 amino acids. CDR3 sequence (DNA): TGCGCCAGCAGCCAAGATATCGGGGAGGGCCGGAACACTGAAGCTTTCTTT. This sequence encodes CASSQDIGEGRNTEAFF.